The present T cell receptor (beta chain) was sequenced within a study of T and B cells in COVID-19 patients. Across the whole study: COVID-19 patients gave peripheral blood either during active infection or after recovery. Recovered patients mostly had mild to moderate COVID-19 managed as outpatients. Median age was approximately 35 years in the recovered cohort and about 67 years in the active-infection cohort.

Regarding this clonotype: Its target is not known.

From blood, roughly 220-550 ng of genomic DNA served as TRB template. Notes on the study in general: Sorted SARS-CoV-2-responsive or tetramer+ T cells and CD4+, regulatory and CD8+ subsets were not yet sequenced.

Trimming left V 6 bases short and J 4 bases short, with 12 bases between. CDR3 length: 13 amino acids. TRB rearrangements were amplified by multiplex PCR with BIOMED2 TRB-A/B primers. TCRdb reprocessed the multiplex PCR reads with MiXCR, giving one entry per CDR3 protein. The sample carries roughly 9,400 distinct CDR3 sequences, approximately 27% recorded once. Sequencing was performed on blood. This sequence was found in a human donor who had recovered from COVID-19. The chain has TRBV12-3 or TRBV12-4 and TRBJ1-1, with D perhaps TRBD1 (6 bases). The CDR3 nucleotides read TGTGCCAGCAGAGGGGGGTTCGGCACTGAAGCTTTCTTT. It specifies CASRGGFGTEAFF.